This section outlines one T cell receptor (beta chain) sequence together with its context. Trimming at V came to 0 bases and at J to 10 bases, leaving 8 bases not matched to a gene. The CDR3 extends over 14 amino acids. Germline values: CDR1 LGHDT, CDR2 YNNKEL (reference sequence). The data derive from a study of human T cells and chemical hapten exposure. Study context: Patch tests delivered 0.01% DPC to the upper back and were evaluated at 6 days. Affected patients, primarily female, had alopecia areata, totalis or universalis. TCR yield per sample varied, mainly due to pooled library volumes.

As for time point: patch test 1, 2 weeks after DPC sensitization. Treatment denoted: therapeutic diphenylcyclopropenone sensitization with weekly scalp DPC. Unique molecular identifiers were attached to individual cDNA molecules within the library. TCRdb re-analysed the RACE reads in MiXCR, keeping a single row per CDR3 protein. Of about 120,000 distinct CDR3 sequences listed, roughly 13% are singletons. Source: whole blood, taken in connection with sensitization to the hapten diphenylcyclopropenone (DPC). This sequence was found in a man younger than 35 with alopecia areata. Some clones in this sample may be carry-over from other donors' samples. This sequence joins TRBV3-1 and TRBJ1-1; 7 positions match TRBD1. The CDR3 sequence is CASSQDQGDWGAFF. DNA of the CDR3: TGTGCCAGCAGCCAAGATCAGGGGGATTGGGGAGCTTTCTTT. The complete variable domain, with remaining parts taken from reference TRBV3-1 and TRBJ1-1, reads DTAVSQTPKYLVTQMGNDKSIKCEQNLGHDTMYWYKQDSKKFLKIMFSYNNKELIINETVPNRFSPKSPDKAHLNLHINSLELGDSAVYFCASSQDQGDWGAFFGQGTRLTVV.